These 14 T cell receptor beta chains came from one sample sequenced in a study of cytomegalovirus exposure and HLA in healthy donors. Vbeta (60) and Jbeta (13) primers were used in the PCR. The data were produced by immunoSEQ multiplex PCR, yet TCRdb's version contains in-frame clones alone and is incomplete. The sample has around 120,000 clones, 65% to 90% seen once. The specimen sequenced was PBMCs. Receptors originate from a girl aged 2-15 years in good health and CMV-seronegative.

The rearrangement uses TRBV27 and TRBJ1-1, with D possibly matching TRBD1 (6 bases). From germline, CDR1 is MNHEY and CDR2 SMNVEV (reference sequence). CDR3 length equals 14 residues. V was clipped by 5 bases and J by 4 bases, with 14 bases between them. DNA for the CDR3: TGTGCCAGCAGTACACCGGGACACCCCACTGAAGCTTTCTTT. Protein: CASSTPGHPTEAFF.

The rearrangement uses TRBV13 and TRBJ1-1; 7 bases fit TRBD1. This CDR3 has 14 residues. The V segment lost 5 bases and the J segment 5 bases; nucleotides outside the gene matches: 8. The V gene's germline CDR1 is PRHDT and CDR2 FYEKMQ (reference sequence). For the CDR3, the DNA is TGTGCCAGCAGCGCCCAACAGGGGAAAACTGAAGCTTTCTTT. It specifies CASSAQQGKTEAFF.

The CDR3 here is CATSIAGSLWSPLHF. The CDR3 DNA sequence: TGTGCCACCAGCATCGCGGGATCCCTATGGTCACCCCTCCACTTT. The chain recombines TRBV15 with TRBJ1-6, with D uncertain. The CDR3 is 15 residues long. Germline CDR1 and CDR2: LNHNV and YYDKDF (reference sequence). V lost 4 bases, J lost 10 bases, and 17 bases lay in between.

The chain couples TRBV27 to TRBJ1-3; weak D call: TRBD1 (5 bases). The V end was cut by 6 bases, the J end by 0 bases, with 9 bases between. The germline V gene encodes CDR1 MNHEY and CDR2 SMNVEV (reference sequence). The CDR3 runs to 14 residues. CDR3 DNA sequence: TGTGCCAGCAGGGAGGGGATCTCTGGAAACACCATATATTTT. Amino acid sequence: CASREGISGNTIYF.

J is TRBJ2-1 and V is TRBV30; TRBD1 matches at 10 bases. Germline V lookup: CDR1 GTSNPN, CDR2 SVGIG (reference sequence). CDR3 length equals 12 residues. The V and J ends lost 8 bases and 9 bases, in that order; junction bases with no gene match: 7. CDR3 sequence: CARDRGRGEQFF. The CDR3 DNA reads TGTGCCAGGGACAGGGGCAGGGGTGAGCAGTTCTTC. The variable domain in full, with the rest retrieved from reference TRBV30 and TRBJ2-1, is SQTIHQWPATLVQPVGSPLSLECTVEGTSNPNLYWYRQAAGRGLQLLFYSVGIGQISSEVPQNLSASRPQDRQFILSSKKLLLSDSGFYLCARDRGRGEQFFGPGTRLTVL.

CDR3 bases: TGTGCCAGCAGTTTGATGGGGGAGGGCACCGGGGAGCTGTTTTTT. The encoded protein is CASSLMGEGTGELFF. The rearrangement uses TRBV27 and TRBJ2-2; 7 bases fit TRBD2. The CDR3 sequence is 15 residues long. V dropped 3 bases and J dropped 4; count of bases not matched to a gene: 5. CDR1 and CDR2 (germline): MNHEY, SMNVEV (reference sequence).

The CDR3 DNA is TGCGCCAGCAGCTTACTCCTAGCGGGGAACACAGATACGCAGTATTTT. Translating it yields CASSLLLAGNTDTQYF. The chain couples TRBV5-1 to TRBJ2-3; 9 bases are shared with TRBD2. This CDR3 is 16 amino acids long. Losses at the gene ends were 2 bases for V and 2 bases for J; bases not matched to a gene: 6. Per the germline V gene, CDR1 is SGHRS and CDR2 is YFSETQ.

The chain carries TRBV30 and TRBJ1-2, with a weak D call TRBD1 (5 bases). Trimming removed 6 bases at V and 4 bases at J, with 15 bases between. The CDR3 extends over 13 amino acids. Germline V gene lookup returns CDR1 GTSNPN and CDR2 SVGIG (reference sequence). The CDR3 here is CACQLDRSYGYTF. For the CDR3, the DNA is TGTGCCTGTCAACTCGACAGATCCTATGGCTACACCTTC.

This rearrangement joins TRBV4-1 to TRBJ2-5; TRBD2 is a possible D gene (7 bases). Deletions cut 0 bases from V and 5 bases from J, with 10 bases between. CDR3 length equals 14 residues. Germline V gene sequence: CDR1 MGHRA, CDR2 YSYEKL. The CDR3, as DNA: TGCGCCAGCAGCCAAGAGGGGAGGGGGGAGACCCAGTACTTC. Its protein is CASSQEGRGETQYF.

The chain recombines TRBV10-2 with TRBJ1-1; TRBD1 matches 7 bases. The CDR3 is made up of 13 amino acids. Germline V CDR1 and CDR2: WSHSY, SAAADI. V was pared by 10 bases and J by 1 base, with 6 bases of the junction left unmatched. CDR3 residues: CATTAGGNTEAFF. CDR3 bases: TGCGCCACCACCGCAGGGGGGAACACTGAAGCTTTCTTT.

The V call is TRBV2, the J call TRBJ2-1; the match to TRBD2 covers 7 bases. This CDR3 has 14 residues. Trimming took 2 bases from V and 16 from J; bases not matched to a gene: 14. CDR1 is SNHLY, CDR2 FYNNEI, per germline. The CDR3 DNA sequence: TGTGCCAGCAGTGAACTTGCGGGAGCGATCTACCATTTCTTC. Protein: CASSELAGAIYHFF.

V usage is TRBV5-1 and J usage is TRBJ2-2; 8 bases agree with TRBD2. This CDR3 is 17 amino acids long. Germline CDR1 reads SGHRS; CDR2 reads YFSETQ. V shed 4 bases, J shed 3 bases, and the junction held 11 bases outside the gene matches. The CDR3 protein is CASSRDVLAGDTGELFF. The CDR3 nucleotides are TGCGCCAGCAGCCGTGACGTCCTAGCGGGCGACACCGGGGAGCTGTTTTTT.

Only a few counts were recorded for this clone. V and J are TRBV7-9 and TRBJ2-5; maybe TRBD1 (5 bases). In germline, CDR1 is SEHNR, CDR2 FQNEAQ (reference sequence). The CDR3 is 13 amino acids. V was trimmed by 11 bases and J by 5 bases, leaving 18 bases between them. CDR3 coding DNA: TGTGCCGAACTACCCTGGGGCCGGGAGACCCAGTACTTC. Protein sequence: CAELPWGRETQYF.

Concerning this clone: Different DNA sequences within this sample yield the same CDR3. The chain uses TRBV6-5 and TRBJ1-1; 7 bases fit TRBD1. Losses at the gene ends were 4 bases for V and 4 bases for J; bases not matched to a gene: 6. Germline V gives CDR1 MNHEY, CDR2 SVGAGI. This CDR3 has 14 amino acids. CDR3 sequence: CASSSRTGTTEAFF. Here the CDR3 DNA reads TGTGCCAGCAGTTCACGGACAGGAACCACTGAAGCTTTCTTT.